This TCR beta chain is from a study of CD8 T cells in Susac syndrome. Study at large: When blood was drawn, the patients with Susac syndrome were therapy-naive, on corticosteroids, or on intravenous immunoglobulin alone.

Findings and caveats of the study: No clonal expansion appeared among CD4+ T cells in Susac patients.

The authors reverse transcribed about 0.5 to 1 ug RNA with random hexamers. In TCRdb, the immunoSEQ multiplex PCR reads were re-called with MiXCR into one record per CDR3 protein. The table lists 210,000 or so distinct CDR3 sequences, around 93% of them singletons. The CDR3 consists of 14 residues. Germline CDR1 reads LGHDT; CDR2 reads YNNKEL (reference sequence). The V end was cut by 4 bases, the J end by 2 bases, with 11 bases between. Negative isolation yielded the CD8+ and CD4+ T cells, while FACS enriched the TEMRA cells. A word on this clonotype: Its antigen is not known.

The TCR comes from a human donor with Susac syndrome. The material sequenced was CD4+ T cells from PBMCs. This chain connects TRBV3-1 to TRBJ1-2; D gene ambiguous. The CDR3 loop is CASSLEGRNYGYTF. The CDR3 DNA reads TGTGCCAGCAGCCTGGAGGGTCGGAACTATGGCTACACCTTC.